This TCR beta chain was captured by sequencing in a study of regulatory T cells in long-lasting Graves disease. The V segment lost 6 bases and the J segment 1 base; nucleotides outside the gene matches: 6. Per the germline V gene, CDR1 is SGHRS and CDR2 is YFSETQ. The CDR3 runs 14 residues. General study points: Analyses excluded thyroid tissue, covering peripheral blood alone. Authors noted too few samples as a limitation.

Stated time point: newly diagnosed GD, antithyroid drugs for less than 3 months. Construction of the TCR library relied on RNA isolated from PBMCs. Criteria from the American Thyroid Association guidelines were applied to diagnose Graves' disease. This clonotype was recorded many times. Its specificity is not known. Building the TCR beta libraries relied on iRepertoire HTBI primers, and CDR3 regions underwent Arm-PCR. MiXCR was run by TCRdb on the multiplex PCR reads, yielding one entry per CDR3 protein. Found here are roughly 380,000 distinct CDR3 sequences, less than 20% of them singletons; the top ten hold around a fifth.

This chain joins TRBV5-1 and TRBJ2-7, with TRBD1 matching over 8 bases. The clonotype comes from a female donor with Graves disease. Sample: peripheral blood mononuclear cells (PBMCs), taken at new diagnosis, from a patient treated with antithyroid drugs. DNA for the CDR3: TGCGCCAGCAACCCGGGACAGGAGTCCTACGAGCAGTACTTC. Amino acids: CASNPGQESYEQYF.